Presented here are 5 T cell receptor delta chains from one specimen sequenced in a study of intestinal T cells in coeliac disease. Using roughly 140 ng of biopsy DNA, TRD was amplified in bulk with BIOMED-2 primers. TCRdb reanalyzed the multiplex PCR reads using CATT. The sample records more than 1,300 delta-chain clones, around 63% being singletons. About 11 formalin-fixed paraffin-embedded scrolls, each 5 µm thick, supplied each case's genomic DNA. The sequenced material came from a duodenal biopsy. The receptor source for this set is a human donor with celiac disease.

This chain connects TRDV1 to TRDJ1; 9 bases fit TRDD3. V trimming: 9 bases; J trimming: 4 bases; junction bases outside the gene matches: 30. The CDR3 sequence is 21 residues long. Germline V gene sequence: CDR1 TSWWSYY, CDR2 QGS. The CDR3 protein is CALSIQRVGRWGITVFDKLIF. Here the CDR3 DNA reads TGTGCTCTCAGTATTCAGAGGGTTGGGCGTTGGGGGATAACAGTTTTCGATAAACTCATCTTT.

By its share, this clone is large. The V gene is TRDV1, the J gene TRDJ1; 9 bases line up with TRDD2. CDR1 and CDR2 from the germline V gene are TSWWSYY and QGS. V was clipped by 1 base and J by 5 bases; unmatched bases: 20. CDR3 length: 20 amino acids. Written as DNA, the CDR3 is TGTGCTCTTGGGGAACCCTGCCGGCCTTCCTACGTTTACTGTGGGGATAAACTCATCTTT. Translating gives CALGEPCRPSYVYCGDKLIF.

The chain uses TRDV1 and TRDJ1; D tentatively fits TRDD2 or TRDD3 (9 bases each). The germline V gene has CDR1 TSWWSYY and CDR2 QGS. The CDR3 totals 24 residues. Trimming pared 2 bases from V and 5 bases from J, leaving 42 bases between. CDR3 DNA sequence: TGTGCTCTTGGGGAAAGGCCTTCCTACGGCCCCCTTACTGGGGGAACCATGGACGAGGATAAACTCATCTTT. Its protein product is CALGERPSYGPLTGGTMDEDKLIF.

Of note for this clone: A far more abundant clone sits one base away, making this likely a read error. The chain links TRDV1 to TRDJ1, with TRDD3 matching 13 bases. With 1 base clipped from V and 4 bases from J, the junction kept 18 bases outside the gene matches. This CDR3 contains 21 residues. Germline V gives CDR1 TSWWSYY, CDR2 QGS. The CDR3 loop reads CALGEQVPSSCTGGYGDKLIF. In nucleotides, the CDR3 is TGTGCTCTTGGGGAACAAGTTCCCAGCTCCTGTACTGGGGGATACGGCGATAAACTCATCTTT.

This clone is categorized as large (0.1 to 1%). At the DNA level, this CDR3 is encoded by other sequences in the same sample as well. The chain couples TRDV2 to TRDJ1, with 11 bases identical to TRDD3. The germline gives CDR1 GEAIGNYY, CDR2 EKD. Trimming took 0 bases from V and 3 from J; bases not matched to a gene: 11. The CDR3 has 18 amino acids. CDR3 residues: CACDTHLLGDRAADKLIF. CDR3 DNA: TGTGCCTGTGACACCCACCTACTGGGGGATAGAGCCGCCGATAAACTCATCTTT.